This T cell receptor (beta chain) was identified in a study of shared clonotypes between healthy human individuals. The wider study: Serving as donors were two women and a few men, whose ages spanned 18 to 49. Overall study results and limits: It was observed that 5% to 6% of naive CD4 clonotypes were shared across a few donors.

In regard to this clone: The antigen is undetermined.

Profiled with immunoSEQ multiplex PCR; TCRdb holds only in-frame clones, not every one. The repertoire holds under 600,000 clones, with roughly 98% as singletons. This CDR3 has 17 residues. CDR1 and CDR2 (germline): MDHEN, SYDVKM. The V gene lost 4 bases and the J gene lost 1 base, with 19 bases spanning the gap. Naive CD8 cells comprised CD45RO-negative, CCR7-positively selected cells, excluding terminally differentiated effector memory CD45RA+ cells. This receptor was taken from a man aged 25-45 years in good health. This chain connects TRBV28 to TRBJ2-5; the D gene is possibly TRBD1 (6 bases). Specimen: naive CD8+ T cells sorted from blood. The CDR3 reads CASSSGQLLVRQETQYF. The CDR3 region has the DNA TGTGCCAGCAGTTCAGGACAGCTCTTGGTACGCCAAGAGACCCAGTACTTC.